The entry below describes one TCR beta chain. What it binds is unknown. Time point denoted: persistent/refractory GD, antithyroid drugs over 5 years with positive TRAb. PBMC RNA served as the TCR library source. As a group, patients came from one endocrinology department in Xi'an, China. The entry originates in a study of regulatory T cells in long-lasting Graves disease. General study findings and limits: TCR diversity was lower in persistent Graves' patients than in newly diagnosed ones. Newly diagnosed patients shared 950 to 1,000 public clonotypes; persistent patients shared some 2,600.

To make TCR beta libraries, researchers used iRepertoire HTBI primers and Arm-PCR of CDR3 regions. TCRdb re-analysed the multiplex PCR reads in MiXCR, keeping a single row per CDR3 protein. The table shows 450,000 or so distinct CDR3 sequences, with less than 25% occurring only once. Sequenced here: peripheral blood mononuclear cells (PBMCs), sampled when the disease was refractory, from a patient treated with antithyroid drugs. The receptor was derived from a female donor with Graves disease.

This chain's CDR3 is CATKQGAGYEQYF. CDR3 nucleotide sequence: TGTGCCACTAAACAGGGGGCGGGCTACGAGCAGTACTTC. The chain is built from TRBV28 and TRBJ2-7; 9 bases are shared with TRBD1. The CDR3 contains 13 residues. Germline assignment: CDR1 MDHEN and CDR2 SYDVKM. With 10 bases clipped from V and 3 bases from J, the junction kept 7 bases outside the gene matches.